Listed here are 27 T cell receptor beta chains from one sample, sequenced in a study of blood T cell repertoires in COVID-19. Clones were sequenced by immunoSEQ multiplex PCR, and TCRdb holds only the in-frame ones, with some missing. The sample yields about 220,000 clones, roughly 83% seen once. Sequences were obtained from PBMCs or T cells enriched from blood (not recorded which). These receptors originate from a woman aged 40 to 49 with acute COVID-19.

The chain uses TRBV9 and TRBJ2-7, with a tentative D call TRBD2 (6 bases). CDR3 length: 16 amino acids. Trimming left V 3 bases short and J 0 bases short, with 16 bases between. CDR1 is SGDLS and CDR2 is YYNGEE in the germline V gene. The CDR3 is CASSGGGGFSSYEQYF. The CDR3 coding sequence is TGTGCCAGCAGCGGGGGAGGCGGTTTTAGCTCCTACGAGCAGTACTTC. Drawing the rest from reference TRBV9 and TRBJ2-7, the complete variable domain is DSGVTQTPKHLITATGQRVTLRCSPRSGDLSVYWYQQSLDQGLQFLIQYYNGEERAKGNILERFSAQQFPDLHSELNLSSLELGDSALYFCASSGGGGFSSYEQYFGPGTRLTVT.

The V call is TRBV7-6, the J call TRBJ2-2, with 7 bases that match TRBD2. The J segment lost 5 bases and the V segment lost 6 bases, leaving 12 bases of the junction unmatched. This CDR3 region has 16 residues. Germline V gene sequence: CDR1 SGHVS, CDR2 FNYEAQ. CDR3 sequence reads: CASSYAERGGTGELFF. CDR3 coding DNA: TGTGCCAGCAGTTACGCCGAGCGGGGAGGAACCGGGGAGCTGTTTTTT.

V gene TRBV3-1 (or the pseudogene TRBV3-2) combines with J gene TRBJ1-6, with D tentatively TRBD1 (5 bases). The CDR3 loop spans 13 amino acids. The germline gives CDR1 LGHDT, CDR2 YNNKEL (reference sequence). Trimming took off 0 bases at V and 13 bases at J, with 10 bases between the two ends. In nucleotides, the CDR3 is TGTGCCAGCAGCCAAGATCGGGAGGGGCCCCTCCACTTT. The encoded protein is CASSQDREGPLHF.

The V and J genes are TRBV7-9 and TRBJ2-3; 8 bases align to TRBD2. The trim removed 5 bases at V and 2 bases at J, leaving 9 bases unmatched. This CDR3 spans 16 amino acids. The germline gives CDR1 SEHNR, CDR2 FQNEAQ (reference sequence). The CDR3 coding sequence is TGTGCCAGCAGCCCCCGCGAGCGGGGGACCACAGATACGCAGTATTTT. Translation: CASSPRERGTTDTQYF.

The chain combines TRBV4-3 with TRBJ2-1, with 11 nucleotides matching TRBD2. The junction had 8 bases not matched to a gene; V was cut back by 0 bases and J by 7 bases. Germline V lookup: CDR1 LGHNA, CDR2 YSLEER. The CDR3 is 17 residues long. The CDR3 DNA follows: TGCGCCAGCAGCCAAGATCGGTATAGCGGGGGGGCGAATGAGCAGTTCTTC. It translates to CASSQDRYSGGANEQFF.

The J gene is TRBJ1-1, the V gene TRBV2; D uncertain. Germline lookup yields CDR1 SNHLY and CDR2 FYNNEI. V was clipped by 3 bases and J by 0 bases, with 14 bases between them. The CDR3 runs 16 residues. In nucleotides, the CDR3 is TGTGCCAGCAGTGATGGGCACGTCCGGATGAACACTGAAGCTTTCTTT. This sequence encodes CASSDGHVRMNTEAFF. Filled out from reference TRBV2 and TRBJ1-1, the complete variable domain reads EPEVTQTPSHQVTQMGQEVILRCVPISNHLYFYWYRQILGQKVEFLVSFYNNEISEKSEIFDDQFSVERPDGSNFTLKIRSTKLEDSAMYFCASSDGHVRMNTEAFFGQGTRLTVV.

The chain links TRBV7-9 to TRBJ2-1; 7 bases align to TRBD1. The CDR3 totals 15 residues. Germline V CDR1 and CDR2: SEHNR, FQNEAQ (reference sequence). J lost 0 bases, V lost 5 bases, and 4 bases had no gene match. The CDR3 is CASSLQGSSYNEQFF. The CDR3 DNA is TGTGCCAGCAGCCTACAGGGGTCCTCCTACAATGAGCAGTTCTTC.

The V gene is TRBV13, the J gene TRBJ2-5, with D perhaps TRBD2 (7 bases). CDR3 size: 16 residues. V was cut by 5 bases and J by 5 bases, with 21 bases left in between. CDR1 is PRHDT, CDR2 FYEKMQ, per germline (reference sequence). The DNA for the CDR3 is TGTGCCAGCAGCCCCGATTCCGTGGGGGGGCAGGAGACCCAGTACTTC. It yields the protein CASSPDSVGGQETQYF.

Here the CDR3 reads CSAALAGGVGSYNEQFF. The CDR3 bases are TGCAGCGCTGCTCTAGCGGGGGGCGTCGGCTCCTACAATGAGCAGTTCTTC. The rearrangement uses TRBV29-1 and TRBJ2-1; 11 nucleotides line up with TRBD2. The CDR3 loop spans 17 amino acids. After removal of 7 bases from V and 0 bases from J, the junction contained 11 bases not matched to a gene. Germline CDR1 SQVTM, CDR2 ANQGSEA.

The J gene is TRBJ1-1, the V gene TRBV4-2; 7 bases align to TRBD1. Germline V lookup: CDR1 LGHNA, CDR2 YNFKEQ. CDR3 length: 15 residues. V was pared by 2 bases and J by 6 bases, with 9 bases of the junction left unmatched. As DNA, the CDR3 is TGTGCCAGCAGCCAAACAGGGGTGAGCCTCGCTGAAGCTTTCTTT. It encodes CASSQTGVSLAEAFF.

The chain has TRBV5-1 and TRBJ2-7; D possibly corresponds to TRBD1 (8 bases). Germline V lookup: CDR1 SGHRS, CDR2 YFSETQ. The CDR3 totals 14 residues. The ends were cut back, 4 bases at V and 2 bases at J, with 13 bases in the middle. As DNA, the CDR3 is TGCGCCAGCAGCAGGGAGGGACAGGCCTACGAGCAGTACTTC. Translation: CASSREGQAYEQYF.

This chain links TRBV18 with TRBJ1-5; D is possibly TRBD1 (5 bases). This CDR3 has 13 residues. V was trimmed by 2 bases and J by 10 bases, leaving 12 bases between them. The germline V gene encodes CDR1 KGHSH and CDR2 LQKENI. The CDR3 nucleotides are TGTGCCAGCTCACCAGGGGCCCTCAGACCCCAGCATTTT. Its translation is CASSPGALRPQHF. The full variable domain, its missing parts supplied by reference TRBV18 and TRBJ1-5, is NAGVMQNPRHLVRRRGQEARLRCSPMKGHSHVYWYRQLPEEGLKFMVYLQKENIIDESGMPKERFSAEFPKEGPSILRIQQVVRGDSAAYFCASSPGALRPQHFGDGTRLSIL.

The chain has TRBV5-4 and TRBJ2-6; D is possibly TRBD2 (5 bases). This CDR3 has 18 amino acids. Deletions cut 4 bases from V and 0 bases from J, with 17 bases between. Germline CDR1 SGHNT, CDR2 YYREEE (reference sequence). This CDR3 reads CASSGRALLSSGANVLTF. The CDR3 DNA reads TGTGCCAGCAGCGGGCGGGCCCTCCTATCCTCTGGGGCCAACGTCCTGACTTTC.

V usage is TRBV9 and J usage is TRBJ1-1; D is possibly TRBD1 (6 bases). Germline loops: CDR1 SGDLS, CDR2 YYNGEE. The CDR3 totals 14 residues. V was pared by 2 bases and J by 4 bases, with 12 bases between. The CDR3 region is CASSVRGGATEAFF. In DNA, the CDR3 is TGTGCCAGCAGCGTCCGAGGGGGGGCCACTGAAGCTTTCTTT.

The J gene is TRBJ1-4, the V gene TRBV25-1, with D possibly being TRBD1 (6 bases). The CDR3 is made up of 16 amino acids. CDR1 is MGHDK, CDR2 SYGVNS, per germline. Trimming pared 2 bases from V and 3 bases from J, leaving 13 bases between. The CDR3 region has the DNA TGTGCCAGCAGTGAACAAACAGGGCAGGCTAATGAAAAACTGTTTTTT. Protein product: CASSEQTGQANEKLFF.

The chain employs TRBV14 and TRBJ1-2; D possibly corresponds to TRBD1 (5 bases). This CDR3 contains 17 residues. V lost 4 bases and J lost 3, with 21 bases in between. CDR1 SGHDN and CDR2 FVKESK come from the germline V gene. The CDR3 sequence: CASSLKRGMDVDYGYTF. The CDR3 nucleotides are TGTGCCAGCAGCCTCAAGCGGGGGATGGATGTGGACTATGGCTACACCTTC.

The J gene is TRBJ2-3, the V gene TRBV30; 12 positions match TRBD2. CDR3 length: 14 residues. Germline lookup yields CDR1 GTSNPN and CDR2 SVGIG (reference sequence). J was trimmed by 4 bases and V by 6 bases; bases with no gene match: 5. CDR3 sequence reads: CACYPSGRADTQYF. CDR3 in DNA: TGTGCCTGTTACCCTAGCGGGAGGGCAGATACGCAGTATTTT. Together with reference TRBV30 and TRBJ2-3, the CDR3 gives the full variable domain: SQTIHQWPATLVQPVGSPLSLECTVEGTSNPNLYWYRQAAGRGLQLLFYSVGIGQISSEVPQNLSASRPQDRQFILSSKKLLLSDSGFYLCACYPSGRADTQYFGPGTRLTVL.

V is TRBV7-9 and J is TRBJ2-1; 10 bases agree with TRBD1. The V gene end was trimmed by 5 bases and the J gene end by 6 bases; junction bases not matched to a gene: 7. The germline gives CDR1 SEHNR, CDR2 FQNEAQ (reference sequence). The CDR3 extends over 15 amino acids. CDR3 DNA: TGTGCCAGCAGCATAACCGGGACAGGGGTCAATGAGCAGTTCTTC. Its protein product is CASSITGTGVNEQFF.

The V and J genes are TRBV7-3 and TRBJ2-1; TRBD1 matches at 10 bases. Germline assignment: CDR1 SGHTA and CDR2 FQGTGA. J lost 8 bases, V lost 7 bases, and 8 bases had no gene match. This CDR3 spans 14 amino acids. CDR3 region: CASKPRDRGDEQFF. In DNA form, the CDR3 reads TGTGCCAGCAAACCCCGGGACAGGGGTGATGAGCAGTTCTTC.

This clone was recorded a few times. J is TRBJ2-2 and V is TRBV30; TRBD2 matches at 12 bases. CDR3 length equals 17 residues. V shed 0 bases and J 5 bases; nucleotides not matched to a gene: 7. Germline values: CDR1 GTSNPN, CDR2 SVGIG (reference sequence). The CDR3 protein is CAWSVGLAGPGTGELFF. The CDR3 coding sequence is TGTGCCTGGAGTGTAGGACTAGCGGGGCCGGGGACCGGGGAGCTGTTTTTT.

The CDR3 DNA is TGTGCCAGCAGTCGGAGGTCAGCCTACCAAGAGACCCAGTACTTC. This translates into CASSRRSAYQETQYF. The chain carries TRBV2 and TRBJ2-5; a weak D match, TRBD2 (5 bases). Germline values: CDR1 SNHLY, CDR2 FYNNEI. The CDR3 consists of 15 residues. Deletions cut 5 bases from V and 0 bases from J, with 13 bases between.

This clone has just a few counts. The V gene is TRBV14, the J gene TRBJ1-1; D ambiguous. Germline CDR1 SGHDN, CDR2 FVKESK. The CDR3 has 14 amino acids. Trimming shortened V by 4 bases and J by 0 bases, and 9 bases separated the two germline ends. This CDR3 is CASSLPGMNTEAFF. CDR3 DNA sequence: TGTGCCAGCAGCCTCCCGGGGATGAACACTGAAGCTTTCTTT.

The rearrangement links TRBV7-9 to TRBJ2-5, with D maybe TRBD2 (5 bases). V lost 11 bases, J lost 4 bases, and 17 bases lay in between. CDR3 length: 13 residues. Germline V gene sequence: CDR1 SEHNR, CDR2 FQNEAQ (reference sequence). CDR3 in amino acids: CAALSSGRETQYF. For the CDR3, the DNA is TGTGCCGCCCTGTCCTCGGGAAGAGAGACCCAGTACTTC.

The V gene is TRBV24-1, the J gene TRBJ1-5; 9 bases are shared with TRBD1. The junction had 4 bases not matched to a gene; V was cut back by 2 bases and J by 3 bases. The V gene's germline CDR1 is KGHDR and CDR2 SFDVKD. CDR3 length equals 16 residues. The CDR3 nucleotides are TGTGCCACCAGTGATTCCGGGACAGGGAACAATCAGCCCCAGCATTTT. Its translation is CATSDSGTGNNQPQHF.

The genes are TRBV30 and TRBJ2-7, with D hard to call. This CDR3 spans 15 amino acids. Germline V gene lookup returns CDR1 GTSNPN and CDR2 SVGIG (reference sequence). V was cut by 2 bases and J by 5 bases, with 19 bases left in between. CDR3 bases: TGTGCCTGGAGTCCCCTAACCGGCGGTCGCGACGAGCAGTACTTC. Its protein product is CAWSPLTGGRDEQYF.

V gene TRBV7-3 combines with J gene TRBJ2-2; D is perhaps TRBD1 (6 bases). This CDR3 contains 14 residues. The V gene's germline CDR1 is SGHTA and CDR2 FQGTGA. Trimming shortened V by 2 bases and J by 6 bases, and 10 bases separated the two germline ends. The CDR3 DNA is TGTGCCAGCAGCTTATTACAGGGACCCGGGGAGCTGTTTTTT. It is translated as CASSLLQGPGELFF.

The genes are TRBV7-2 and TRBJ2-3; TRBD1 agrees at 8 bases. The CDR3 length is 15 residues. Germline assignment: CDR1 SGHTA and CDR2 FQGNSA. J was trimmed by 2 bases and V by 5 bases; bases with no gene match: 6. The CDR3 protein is CASSPGTGVTDTQYF. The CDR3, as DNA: TGTGCCAGCAGCCCAGGGACAGGCGTCACAGATACGCAGTATTTT.